This T cell receptor beta chain was found in a study of early T cells in non-severe SARS-CoV-2 infection. This CDR3 has 13 amino acids. V gave up 3 bases and J gave up 4 bases, with 9 bases separating them. TCRdb recomputed calls from the 5' RACE reads with MiXCR, one row per CDR3 protein. The table includes tens of thousands of distinct CDR3 sequences, approximately 4.4% detected once. There are many counts of this clonotype. This TCR came from an adult who was a healthcare worker with PCR-confirmed SARS-CoV-2 infection or an uninfected control (not recorded which). V usage is TRBV12-3 or TRBV12-4 and J usage is TRBJ1-1, with D maybe TRBD1 (6 bases). Sample: whole blood. The CDR3 DNA sequence: TGTGCCAGCAGTTTGGTAGGGGGCACTGAAGCTTTCTTT. It translates to CASSLVGGTEAFF.